This TCR beta chain was recorded in a study of T cell changes during pregnancy in multiple sclerosis. This clone was observed a single time. Germline-derived CDR1 and CDR2 are LNHDA and SQIVND (reference sequence). The CDR3 totals 14 residues. J gave up 2 bases and V 6 bases, and 6 bases lay outside the gene matches. Sequencing used immunoSEQ multiplex PCR; TCRdb keeps in-frame clones, though not all of them. This sample has 40,000 to 45,000 clones, with 90% found just once. The sequence derives from a female donor with multiple sclerosis, enrolled in a pregnancy study. This chain connects TRBV19 to TRBJ2-7; TRBD1 aligns across 8 bases. Sequences were derived from CD8+ T cells from peripheral blood mononuclear cells, sampled in the third trimester of pregnancy. In nucleotides, the CDR3 is TGTGCCAGTAGCGTCCCAGGGGGCCCCTACGAGCAGTACTTC. The encoded protein is CASSVPGGPYEQYF. The variable domain in full, with the rest retrieved from reference TRBV19 and TRBJ2-7, is DGGITQSPKYLFRKEGQNVTLSCEQNLNHDAMYWYRQDPGQGLRLIYYSQIVNDFQKGDIAEGYSVSREKKESFPLTVTSAQKNPTAFYLCASSVPGGPYEQYFGPGTRLTVT.